This TCR beta chain was sequenced in a study of T-cell reconstitution after alpha-beta-depleted transplantation in children. The CDR3 runs to 13 residues. Germline V gene sequence: CDR1 SGHRS, CDR2 YFSETQ. V was shortened by 0 bases and J by 8 bases, with 9 bases between the two germline ends. Using unique molecular identifiers, the investigators prepared the TCRbeta library. MiXCR was run by TCRdb on the PCR reads, yielding one entry per CDR3 protein. The sample includes 60,000 to 100,000 distinct CDR3 sequences, around 18% seen only once; the top ten take less than 60%. The source material was PBMCs, mostly from graft donor cells, sampled 360 days after TCRalphabeta/CD19-depleted stem cell transplant. The sequence was obtained from a male patient between 2 and 9 years old who had a stem cell transplant for acute lymphoblastic leukemia, so the T cells may come from the graft donor. The rearrangement joins TRBV5-1 to TRBJ2-1, with D possibly matching TRBD1 (5 bases). CDR3 residues: CASSLVQGYEQFF. Here the CDR3 DNA reads TGCGCCAGCAGCTTGGTCCAGGGCTATGAGCAGTTCTTC.